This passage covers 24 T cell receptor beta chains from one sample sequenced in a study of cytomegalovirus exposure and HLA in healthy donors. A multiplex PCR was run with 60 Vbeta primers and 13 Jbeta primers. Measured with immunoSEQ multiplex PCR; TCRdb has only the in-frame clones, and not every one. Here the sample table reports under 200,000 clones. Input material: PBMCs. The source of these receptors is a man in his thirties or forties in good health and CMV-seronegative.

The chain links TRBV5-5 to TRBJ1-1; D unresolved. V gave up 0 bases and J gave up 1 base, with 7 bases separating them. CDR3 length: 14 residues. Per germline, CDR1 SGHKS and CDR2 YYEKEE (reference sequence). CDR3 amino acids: CASSLASGNTEAFF. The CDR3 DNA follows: TGTGCCAGCAGCTTGGCGTCGGGGAACACTGAAGCTTTCTTT.

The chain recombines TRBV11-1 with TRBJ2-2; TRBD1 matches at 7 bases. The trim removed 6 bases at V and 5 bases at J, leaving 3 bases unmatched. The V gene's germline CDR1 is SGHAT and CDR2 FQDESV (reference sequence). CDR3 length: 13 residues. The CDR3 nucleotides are TGTGCCAGCAGACTACAGGGGACCGGGGAGCTGTTTTTT. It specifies CASRLQGTGELFF.

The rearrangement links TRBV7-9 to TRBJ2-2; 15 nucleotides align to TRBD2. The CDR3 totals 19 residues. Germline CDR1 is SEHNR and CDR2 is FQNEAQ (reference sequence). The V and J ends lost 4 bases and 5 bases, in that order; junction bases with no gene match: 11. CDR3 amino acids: CASSSRTSGRAPITGELFF. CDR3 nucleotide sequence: TGTGCCAGCAGCTCCCGGACTAGCGGGAGGGCCCCGATTACCGGGGAGCTGTTTTTT.

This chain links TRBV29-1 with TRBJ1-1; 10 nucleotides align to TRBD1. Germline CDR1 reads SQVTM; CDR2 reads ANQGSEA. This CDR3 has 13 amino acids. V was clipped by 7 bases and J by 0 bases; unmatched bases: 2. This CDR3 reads CSAGTGVNTEAFF. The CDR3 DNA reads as TGCAGCGCTGGGACAGGGGTGAACACTGAAGCTTTCTTT. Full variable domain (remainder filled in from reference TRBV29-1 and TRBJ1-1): SAVISQKPSRDICQRGTSLTIQCQVDSQVTMMFWYRQQPGQSLTLIATANQGSEATYESGFVIDKFPISRPNLTFSTLTVSNMSPEDSSIYLCSAGTGVNTEAFFGQGTRLTVV.

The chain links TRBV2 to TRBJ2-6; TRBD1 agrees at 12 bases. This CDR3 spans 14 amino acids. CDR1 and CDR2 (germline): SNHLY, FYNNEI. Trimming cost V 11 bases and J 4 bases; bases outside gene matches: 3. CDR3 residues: CAGTGGAGANVLTF. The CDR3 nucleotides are TGTGCCGGGACAGGGGGCGCCGGGGCCAACGTCCTGACTTTC.

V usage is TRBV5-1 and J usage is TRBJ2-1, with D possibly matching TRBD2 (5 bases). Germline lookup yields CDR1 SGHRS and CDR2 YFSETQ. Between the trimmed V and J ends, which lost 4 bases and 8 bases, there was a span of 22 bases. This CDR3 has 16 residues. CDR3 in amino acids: CASSVNPTGRGYEQFF. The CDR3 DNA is TGCGCCAGCAGCGTAAACCCCACGGGGAGAGGTTATGAGCAGTTCTTC.

The CDR3 sequence: CASSLGVQGDLTF. CDR3 coding DNA: TGTGCCAGCAGCTTAGGAGTACAGGGAGATCTGACTTTC. The chain has TRBV7-2 and TRBJ2-6; a weak D match, TRBD1 (6 bases). The CDR3 sequence is 13 residues long. Germline CDR1 reads SGHTA; CDR2 reads FQGNSA. V was cut by 1 base and J by 16 bases, with 14 bases left in between.

Here the CDR3 DNA reads TGTGCCAGCAGTGAAAGATGGGGCGAGGCTGAAAAACTGTTTTTT. This sequence encodes CASSERWGEAEKLFF. The V call is TRBV6-1, the J call TRBJ1-4; possible D gene TRBD1, 5 bases. CDR3 length: 15 residues. CDR1 is MNHNS, CDR2 SASEGT, per germline. The germline V and J ends were trimmed by 2 bases and 7 bases, with 14 bases remaining between them.

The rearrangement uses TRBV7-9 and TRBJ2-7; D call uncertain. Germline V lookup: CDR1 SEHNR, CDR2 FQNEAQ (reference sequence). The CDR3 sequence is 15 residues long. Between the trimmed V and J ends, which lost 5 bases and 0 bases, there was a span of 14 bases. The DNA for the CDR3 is TGTGCCAGCAGCCCCACCCCACAGAGCTCCTACGAGCAGTACTTC. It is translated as CASSPTPQSSYEQYF. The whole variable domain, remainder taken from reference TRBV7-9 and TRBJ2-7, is DTGVSQNPRHKITKRGQNVTFRCDPISEHNRLYWYRQTLGQGPEFLTYFQNEAQLEKSRLLSDRFSAERPKGSFSTLEIQRTEQGDSAMYLCASSPTPQSSYEQYFGPGTRLTVT.

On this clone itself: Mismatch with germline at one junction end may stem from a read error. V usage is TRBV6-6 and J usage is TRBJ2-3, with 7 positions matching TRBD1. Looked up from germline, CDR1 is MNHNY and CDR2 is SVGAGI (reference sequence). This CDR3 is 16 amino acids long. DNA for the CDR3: TGTGCTAGCAGTCACCGACAGGGTCAGGGTGCAGATACGCAGTATTTT. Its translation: CASSHRQGQGADTQYF.

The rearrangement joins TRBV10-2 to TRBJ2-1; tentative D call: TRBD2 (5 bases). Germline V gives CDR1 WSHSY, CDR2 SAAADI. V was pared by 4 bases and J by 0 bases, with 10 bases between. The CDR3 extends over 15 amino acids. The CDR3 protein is CASSALGSSYNEQFF. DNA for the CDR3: TGCGCCAGCAGTGCCCTAGGGAGCTCCTACAATGAGCAGTTCTTC.

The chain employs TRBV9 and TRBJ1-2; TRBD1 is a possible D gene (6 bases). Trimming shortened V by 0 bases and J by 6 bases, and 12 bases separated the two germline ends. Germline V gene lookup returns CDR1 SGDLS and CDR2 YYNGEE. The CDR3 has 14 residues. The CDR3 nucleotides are TGTGCCAGCAGCGTAGTGGGCGGGGGGCATGGCTACACCTTC. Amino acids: CASSVVGGGHGYTF.

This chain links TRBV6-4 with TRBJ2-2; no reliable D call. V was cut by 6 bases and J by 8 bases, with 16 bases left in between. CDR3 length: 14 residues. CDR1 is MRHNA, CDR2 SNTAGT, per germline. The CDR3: CASRAVYDTGELFF. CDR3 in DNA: TGTGCCAGCAGGGCGGTTTACGATACTGGGGAGCTGTTTTTT.

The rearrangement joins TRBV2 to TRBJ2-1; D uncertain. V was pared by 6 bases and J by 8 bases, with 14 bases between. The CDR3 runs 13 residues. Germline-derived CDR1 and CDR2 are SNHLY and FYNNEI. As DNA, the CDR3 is TGTGCCAGCAGATCAATGAGTGGGCATGAGCAGTTCTTC. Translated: CASRSMSGHEQFF.

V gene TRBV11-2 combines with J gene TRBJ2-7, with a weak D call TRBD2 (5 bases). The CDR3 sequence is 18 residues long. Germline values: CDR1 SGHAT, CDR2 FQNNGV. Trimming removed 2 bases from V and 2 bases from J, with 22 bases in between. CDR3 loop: CASSLNLGNYDYAYEQYF. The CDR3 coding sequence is TGTGCCAGCAGCTTAAACCTTGGAAATTACGACTATGCCTACGAGCAGTACTTC. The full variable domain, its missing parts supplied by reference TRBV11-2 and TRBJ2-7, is EAGVAQSPRYKIIEKRQSVAFWCNPISGHATLYWYQQILGQGPKLLIQFQNNGVVDDSQLPKDRFSAERLKGVDSTLKIQPAKLEDSAVYLCASSLNLGNYDYAYEQYFGPGTRLTVT.

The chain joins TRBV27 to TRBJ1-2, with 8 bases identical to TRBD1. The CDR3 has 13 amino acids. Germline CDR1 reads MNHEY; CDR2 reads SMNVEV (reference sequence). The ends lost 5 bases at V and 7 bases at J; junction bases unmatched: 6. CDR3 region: CASSPQTGVGYTF. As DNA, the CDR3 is TGTGCCAGCAGTCCGCAGACAGGGGTTGGCTACACCTTC.

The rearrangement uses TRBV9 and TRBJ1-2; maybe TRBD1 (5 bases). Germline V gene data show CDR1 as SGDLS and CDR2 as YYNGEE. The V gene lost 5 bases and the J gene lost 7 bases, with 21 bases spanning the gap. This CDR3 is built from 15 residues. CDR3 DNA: TGTGCCAGCAGGGGCGACTTGGCAGGGAGGGTTGGCTACACCTTC. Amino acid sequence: CASRGDLAGRVGYTF.

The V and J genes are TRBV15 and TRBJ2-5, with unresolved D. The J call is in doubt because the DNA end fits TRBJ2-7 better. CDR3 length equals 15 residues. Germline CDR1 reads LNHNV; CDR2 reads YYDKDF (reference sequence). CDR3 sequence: CATSRGGEGAYEQYF. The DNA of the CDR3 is TGTGCCACCAGCAGAGGTGGCGAAGGAGCCTACGAGCAGTACTTC.

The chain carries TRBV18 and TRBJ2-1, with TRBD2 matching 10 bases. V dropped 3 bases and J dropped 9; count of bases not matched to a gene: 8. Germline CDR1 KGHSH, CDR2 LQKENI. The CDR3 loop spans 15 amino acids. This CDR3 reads CASSPPGLASSEQFF. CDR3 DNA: TGTGCCAGCTCACCCCCGGGACTAGCGTCAAGTGAGCAGTTCTTC.

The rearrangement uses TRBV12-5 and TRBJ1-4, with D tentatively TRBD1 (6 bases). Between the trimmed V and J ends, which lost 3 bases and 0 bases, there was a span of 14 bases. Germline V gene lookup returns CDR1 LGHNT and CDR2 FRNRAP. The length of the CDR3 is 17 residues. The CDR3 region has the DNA TGTGCTAGTGGTTTATTACAGGGCCCGGCAACTAATGAAAAACTGTTTTTT. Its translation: CASGLLQGPATNEKLFF.

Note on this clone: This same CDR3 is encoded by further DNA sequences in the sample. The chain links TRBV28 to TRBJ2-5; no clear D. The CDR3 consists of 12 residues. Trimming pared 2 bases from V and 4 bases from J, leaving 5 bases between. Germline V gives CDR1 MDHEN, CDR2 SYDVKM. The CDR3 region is CASSLIRETQYF. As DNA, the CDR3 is TGTGCCAGCAGTTTAATCCGAGAGACCCAGTACTTC.

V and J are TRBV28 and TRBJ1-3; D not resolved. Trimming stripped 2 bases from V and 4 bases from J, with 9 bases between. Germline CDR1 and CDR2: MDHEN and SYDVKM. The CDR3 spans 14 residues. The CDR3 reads CASSLAGNGNTIYF. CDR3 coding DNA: TGTGCCAGCAGTTTAGCGGGGAACGGAAACACCATATATTTT.

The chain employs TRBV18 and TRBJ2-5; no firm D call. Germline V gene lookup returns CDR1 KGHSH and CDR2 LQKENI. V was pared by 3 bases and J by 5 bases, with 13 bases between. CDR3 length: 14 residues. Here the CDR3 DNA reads TGTGCCAGCTCACCCCGACGATTGAGGGAGACCCAGTACTTC. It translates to CASSPRRLRETQYF.

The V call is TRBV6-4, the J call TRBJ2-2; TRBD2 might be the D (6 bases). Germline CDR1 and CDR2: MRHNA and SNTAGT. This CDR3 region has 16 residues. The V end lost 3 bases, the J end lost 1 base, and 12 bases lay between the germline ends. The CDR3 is CASSEDPGGNTGELFF. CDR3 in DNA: TGTGCCAGCAGTGAAGATCCCGGGGGGAACACCGGGGAGCTGTTTTTT.